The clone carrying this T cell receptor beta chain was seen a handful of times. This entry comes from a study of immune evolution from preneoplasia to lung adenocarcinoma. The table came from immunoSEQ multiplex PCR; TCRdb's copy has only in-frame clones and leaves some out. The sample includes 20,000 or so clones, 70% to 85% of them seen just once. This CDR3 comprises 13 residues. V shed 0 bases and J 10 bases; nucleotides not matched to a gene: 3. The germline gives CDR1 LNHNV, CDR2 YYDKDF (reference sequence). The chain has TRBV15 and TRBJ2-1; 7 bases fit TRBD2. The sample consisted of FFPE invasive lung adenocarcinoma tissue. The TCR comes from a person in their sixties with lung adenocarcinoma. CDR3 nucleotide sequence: TGTGCCACCAGCAGAGACTTGACTAGCGAGCAGTTCTTC. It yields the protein CATSRDLTSEQFF.